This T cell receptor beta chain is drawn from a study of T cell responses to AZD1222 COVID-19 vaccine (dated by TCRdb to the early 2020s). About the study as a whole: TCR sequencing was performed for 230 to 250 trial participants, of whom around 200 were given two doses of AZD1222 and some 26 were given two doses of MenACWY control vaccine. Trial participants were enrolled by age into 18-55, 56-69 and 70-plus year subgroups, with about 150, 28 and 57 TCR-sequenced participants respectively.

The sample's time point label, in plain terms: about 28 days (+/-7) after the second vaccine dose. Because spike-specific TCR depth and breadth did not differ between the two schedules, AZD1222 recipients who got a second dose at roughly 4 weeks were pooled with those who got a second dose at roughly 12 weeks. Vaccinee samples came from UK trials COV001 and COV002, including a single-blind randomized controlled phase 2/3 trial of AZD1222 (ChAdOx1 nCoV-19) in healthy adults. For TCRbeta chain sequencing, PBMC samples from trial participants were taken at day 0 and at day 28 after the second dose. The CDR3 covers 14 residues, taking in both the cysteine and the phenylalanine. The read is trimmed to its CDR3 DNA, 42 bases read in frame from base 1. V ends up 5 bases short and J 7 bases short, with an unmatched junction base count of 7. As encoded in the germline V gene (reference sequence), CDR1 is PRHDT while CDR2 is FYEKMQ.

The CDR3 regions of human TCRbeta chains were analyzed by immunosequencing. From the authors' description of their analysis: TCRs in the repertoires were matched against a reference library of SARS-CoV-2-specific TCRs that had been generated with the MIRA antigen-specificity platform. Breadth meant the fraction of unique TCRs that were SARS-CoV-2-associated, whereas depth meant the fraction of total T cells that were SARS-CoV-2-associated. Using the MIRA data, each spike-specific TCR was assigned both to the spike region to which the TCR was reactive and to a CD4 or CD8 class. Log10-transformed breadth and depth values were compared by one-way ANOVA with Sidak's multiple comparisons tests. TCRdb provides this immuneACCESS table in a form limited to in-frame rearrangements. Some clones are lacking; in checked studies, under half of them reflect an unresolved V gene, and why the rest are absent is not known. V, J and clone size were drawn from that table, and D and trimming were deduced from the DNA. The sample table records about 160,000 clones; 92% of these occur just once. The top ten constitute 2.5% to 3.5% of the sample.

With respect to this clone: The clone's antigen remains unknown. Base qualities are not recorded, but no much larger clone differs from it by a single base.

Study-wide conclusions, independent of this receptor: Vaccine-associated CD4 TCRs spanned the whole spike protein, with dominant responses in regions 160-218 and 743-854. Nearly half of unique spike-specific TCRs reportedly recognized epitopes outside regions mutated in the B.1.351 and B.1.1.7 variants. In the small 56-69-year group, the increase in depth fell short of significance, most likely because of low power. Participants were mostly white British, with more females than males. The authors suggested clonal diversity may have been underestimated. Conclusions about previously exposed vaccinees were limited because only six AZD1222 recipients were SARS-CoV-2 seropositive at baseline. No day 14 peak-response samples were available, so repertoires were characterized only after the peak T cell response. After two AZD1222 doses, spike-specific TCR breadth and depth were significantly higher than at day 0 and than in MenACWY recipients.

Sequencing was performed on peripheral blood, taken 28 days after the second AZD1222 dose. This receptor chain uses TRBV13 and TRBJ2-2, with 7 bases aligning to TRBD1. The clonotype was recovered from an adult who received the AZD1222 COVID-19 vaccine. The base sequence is TGTGCCAGCAGCACAGACAGGGTCAGCGGGGAGCTGTTTTTT. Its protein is CASSTDRVSGELFF.